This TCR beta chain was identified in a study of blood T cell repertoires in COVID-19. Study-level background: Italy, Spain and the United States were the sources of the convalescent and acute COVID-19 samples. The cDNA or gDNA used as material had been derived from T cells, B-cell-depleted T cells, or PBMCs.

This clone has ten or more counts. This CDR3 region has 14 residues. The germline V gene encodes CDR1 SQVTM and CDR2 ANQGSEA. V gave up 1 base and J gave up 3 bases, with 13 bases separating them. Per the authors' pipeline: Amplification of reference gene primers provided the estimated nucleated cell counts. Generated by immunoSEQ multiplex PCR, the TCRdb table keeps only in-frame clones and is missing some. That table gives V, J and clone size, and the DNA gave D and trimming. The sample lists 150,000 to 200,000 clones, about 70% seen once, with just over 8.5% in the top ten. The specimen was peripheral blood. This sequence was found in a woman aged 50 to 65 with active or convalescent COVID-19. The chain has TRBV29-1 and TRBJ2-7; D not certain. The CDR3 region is CSVEANTEDYEQYF. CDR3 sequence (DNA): TGCAGCGTTGAAGCCAACACTGAGGACTACGAGCAGTACTTC.